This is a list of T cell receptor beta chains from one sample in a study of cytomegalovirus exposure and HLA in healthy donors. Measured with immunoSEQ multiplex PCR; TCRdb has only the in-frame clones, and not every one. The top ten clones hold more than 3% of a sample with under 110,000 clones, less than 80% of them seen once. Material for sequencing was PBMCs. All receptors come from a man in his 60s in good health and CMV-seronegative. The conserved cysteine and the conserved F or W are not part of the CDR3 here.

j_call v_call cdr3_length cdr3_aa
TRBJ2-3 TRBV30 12 AWGLALGTDTQY
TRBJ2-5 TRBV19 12 ASSLGLPQETQY
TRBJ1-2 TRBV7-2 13 ASSLDFGVNYGYT
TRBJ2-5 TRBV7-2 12 ASSPGQGGETQY
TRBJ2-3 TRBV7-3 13 ASSILAGGTDTQY
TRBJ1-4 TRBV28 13 ASSLGGGTNEKLF
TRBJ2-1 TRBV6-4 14 ASSREMGTSHNEQF
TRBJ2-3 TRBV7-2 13 ASSLWGVGTDTQY
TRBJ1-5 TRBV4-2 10 ASSQGAPPQH
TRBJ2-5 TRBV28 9 ASSSTETQY
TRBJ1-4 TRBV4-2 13 ASSQISPANEKLF
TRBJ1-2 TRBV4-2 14 ASSQRGYRERGGYT
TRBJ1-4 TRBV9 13 ASSVKAGSSEKLF
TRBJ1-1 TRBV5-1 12 ASSLEPGVTEAF
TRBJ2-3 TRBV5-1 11 ASSLGSGDTQY
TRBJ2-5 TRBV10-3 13 AIGTGGLYQETQY
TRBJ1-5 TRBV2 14 ASRQGASNSNQPQH
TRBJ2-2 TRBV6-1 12 ASSKTGSIGELF
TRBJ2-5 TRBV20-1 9 SARQGETQY
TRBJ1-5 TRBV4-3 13 ASSARWSPGEPQH
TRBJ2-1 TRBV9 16 ASSVEGLAGASYNEQF
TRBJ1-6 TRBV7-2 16 ASSLARQGLAYNSPLH
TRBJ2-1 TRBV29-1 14 SALGGAGSTYNEQF
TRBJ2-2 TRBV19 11 ASSIDLSGELF
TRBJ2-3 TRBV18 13 ASSKGQGLGDTQY
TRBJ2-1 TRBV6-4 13 ASSPLAGASNEQF
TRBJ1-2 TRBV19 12 ASWTSGTGYGYT
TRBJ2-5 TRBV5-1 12 ASRLGQGQETQY
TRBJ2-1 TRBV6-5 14 ASSYSTGAVSHEQF
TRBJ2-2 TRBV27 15 ASSLTVLRANTGELF
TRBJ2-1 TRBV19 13 ASSIEPGLFNEQF
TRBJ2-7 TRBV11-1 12 ASSRSGVLYEQY
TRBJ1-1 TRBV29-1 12 SVGGGTGVTEAF
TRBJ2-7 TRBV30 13 AWSVHDRGKYEQY
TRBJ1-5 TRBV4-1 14 ASSQEEGYSNQPQH
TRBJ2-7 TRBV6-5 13 ASSLGQGVGYEQY
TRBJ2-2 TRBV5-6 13 ASRRLAGDTGELF
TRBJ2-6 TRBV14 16 ASSPWRGGLRGANVLT
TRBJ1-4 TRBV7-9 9 ASSHPGGLF
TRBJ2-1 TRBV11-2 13 ASSQEESSYNEQF
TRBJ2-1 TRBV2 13 ASSGLTLAYNEQF
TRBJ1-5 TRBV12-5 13 ASGLEAGGGQPQH
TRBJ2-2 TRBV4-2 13 ASSQGETNTGELF
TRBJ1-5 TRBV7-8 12 ASTRRGINQPQH
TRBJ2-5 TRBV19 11 ASRNGGQETQY
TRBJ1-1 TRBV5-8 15 ASSRTLGGPGGTEAF
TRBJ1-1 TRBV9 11 ASSWRGGTEAF
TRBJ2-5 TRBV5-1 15 TSSLTSGGSPGETQY
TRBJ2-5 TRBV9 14 ASSVSSGGAWETQY
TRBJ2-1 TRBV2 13 ASSEELAGYNEQF
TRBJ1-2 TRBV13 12 ASSLDRVKRGYT